This T cell receptor (beta chain) was sequenced during a study of T cells after yellow fever vaccination. Study results and limitations: Some clonotypes were seen in both the CD4 and the CD8 compartments. These made up a small share and likely arose from convergent recombination.

There are 11 residues in the CDR3. CDR1 and CDR2 from the germline V gene are MNHEY and SVGEGT. Each CDR3 protein gets one entry after TCRdb re-called the 5' RACE reads with MiXCR. The data show 350,000 to 450,000 distinct CDR3 sequences, over 15% seen once. This clonotype showed up just a few times. Its specificity is not known. This may come from a read error, since a much larger clone is one base off. The sequencing here drew on PBMCs, taken before the yellow fever booster vaccination. The sequence came from a young man who received the YFV17D yellow fever vaccine. V usage is TRBV6-2 or TRBV6-3 and J usage is TRBJ2-7; D remains unclear. The CDR3 DNA is TGTGCCAGCAGTTACTCCGACGAGCAGTACTTC. This gives the protein CASSYSDEQYF.